These 31 T cell receptor beta chains came from one sample sequenced in a study of siplizumab effects on memory and regulatory T cells. Here immunoSEQ multiplex PCR was the method, and the copy in TCRdb shows in-frame clones only, minus some. The sample consists of about 120,000 clones, roughly 89% of them appearing once. Sequenced: CD4+ T cells sorted from blood. These receptors all come from a human donor in good health.

V and J are TRBV5-1 and TRBJ2-5; 8 bases match TRBD1. Germline CDR1 reads SGHRS; CDR2 reads YFSETQ. The CDR3 is made up of 15 amino acids. Trimming at V came to 3 bases and at J to 7 bases, leaving 11 bases not matched to a gene. Here the CDR3 reads CASSSKLGQGGTQYF. The CDR3, as DNA: TGCGCCAGCAGCTCAAAACTAGGACAGGGAGGGACCCAGTACTTC.

The chain joins TRBV27 to TRBJ1-2; D unclear. CDR1 is MNHEY and CDR2 is SMNVEV in the germline V gene (reference sequence). V was shortened by 6 bases and J by 4 bases, with 12 bases between the two germline ends. CDR3 length: 13 residues. In DNA, the CDR3 is TGTGCCAGCAGAATGGGCAAAAGCTATGGCTACACCTTC. This gives the protein CASRMGKSYGYTF.

This chain joins TRBV10-2 and TRBJ1-5; the D gene is possibly TRBD1 (6 bases). Trimming took 3 bases from V and 0 from J, leaving 9 bases between them. This CDR3 region has 15 residues. Per germline, CDR1 WSHSY and CDR2 SAAADI. CDR3: CASSEIQGSNQPQHF. In DNA, the CDR3 is TGCGCCAGCAGTGAAATACAGGGTAGCAATCAGCCCCAGCATTTT.

This clone was detected only once. The chain recombines TRBV27 with TRBJ1-5; D might be TRBD1 (5 bases). V was clipped by 6 bases and J by 4 bases, with 19 bases between them. This CDR3 is 16 amino acids long. Germline V CDR1 and CDR2: MNHEY, SMNVEV (reference sequence). CDR3 amino acids: CASRGRGDGTNQPQHF. The CDR3 region has the DNA TGTGCCAGCAGGGGACGTGGGGACGGAACTAATCAGCCCCAGCATTTT.

The chain joins TRBV15 to TRBJ2-1; 9 nucleotides match TRBD2. Germline assignment: CDR1 LNHNV and CDR2 YYDKDF (reference sequence). Losses at the gene ends were 0 bases for V and 1 base for J; bases not matched to a gene: 4. This CDR3 comprises 17 residues. CDR3 DNA: TGTGCCACCAGCAGAGAAGGGCGGGGGGGTTCCTACAATGAGCAGTTCTTC. Encoded protein: CATSREGRGGSYNEQFF.

V and J are TRBV2 and TRBJ2-1; 9 bases align to TRBD2. The CDR3 length is 15 residues. CDR1 is SNHLY and CDR2 is FYNNEI in the germline V gene. J was trimmed by 9 bases and V by 8 bases; bases with no gene match: 14. CDR3 sequence reads: CASGREGRGLGEQFF. CDR3 in DNA: TGTGCCAGCGGGCGGGAGGGCCGCGGGTTGGGTGAGCAGTTCTTC.

The chain combines TRBV5-5 with TRBJ2-7; 7 bases are a match to TRBD1. Germline loops: CDR1 SGHKS, CDR2 YYEKEE (reference sequence). This CDR3 region has 14 residues. With V trimmed by 7 bases and J by 2 bases, 9 bases remained unmatched. CDR3 DNA sequence: TGTGCCAGCGGACCCACAGGGGCCACCTACGAGCAGTACTTC. Translated, it gives CASGPTGATYEQYF.

This sequence joins TRBV6-4 and TRBJ2-2, with 7 bases that match TRBD1. V was clipped by 3 bases and J by 0 bases; unmatched bases: 1. Germline-derived CDR1 and CDR2 are MRHNA and SNTAGT. CDR3 length: 15 residues. The CDR3: CASSEQGANTGELFF. DNA for the CDR3: TGTGCCAGCAGTGAGCAGGGGGCGAACACCGGGGAGCTGTTTTTT.

The chain has TRBV6-1 and TRBJ2-7; D gene uncertain. The CDR3 spans 13 residues. Trimming shortened V by 5 bases and J by 3 bases, and 11 bases separated the two germline ends. Germline CDR1 reads MNHNS; CDR2 reads SASEGT. The CDR3 sequence is CASSNVASYEQYF. In nucleotides, the CDR3 is TGTGCCAGCAGTAACGTAGCTAGCTACGAGCAGTACTTC.

The CDR3: CASSGATTDTQYF. CDR3 DNA: TGTGCCAGTAGCGGGGCCACCACAGATACGCAGTATTTT. This chain links TRBV19 with TRBJ2-3; D is tentatively TRBD1 or TRBD2 (5 bases each). Germline V CDR1 and CDR2: LNHDA, SQIVND (reference sequence). This CDR3 is 13 amino acids long. Trimming removed 6 bases from V and 2 bases from J, with 9 bases in between.

This chain's CDR3 is CASSEGSGSYNEQFF. CDR3 in DNA: TGCGCCAGCAGCGAGGGCTCAGGTTCCTACAATGAGCAGTTCTTC. J is TRBJ2-1 and V is TRBV10-1, with a tentative D call TRBD2 (5 bases). This CDR3 has 15 amino acids. Trimming removed 6 bases at V and 1 base at J, with 13 bases between. Germline V gene sequence: CDR1 WNHNN, CDR2 SYGVQD (reference sequence).

In its sample, this clone was seen once. The J gene is TRBJ2-7, the V gene TRBV28; D remains ambiguous. Germline V lookup: CDR1 MDHEN, CDR2 SYDVKM. The V end was cut by 1 base, the J end by 6 bases, with 10 bases between. The length of the CDR3 is 13 residues. The CDR3 loop reads CASSLSERREQYF. In DNA form, the CDR3 reads TGTGCCAGCAGTTTATCAGAGCGCCGCGAGCAGTACTTC.

V gene TRBV4-1 combines with J gene TRBJ2-5; 9 bases map to TRBD2. Germline lookup yields CDR1 MGHRA and CDR2 YSYEKL. V was clipped by 1 base and J by 1 base; unmatched bases: 4. CDR3 length: 16 residues. The CDR3 DNA follows: TGCGCCAGCAGCCAAGGGGGTAGCGGGAGCCAAGAGACCCAGTACTTC. It yields the protein CASSQGGSGSQETQYF.

CDR3 loop: CASSLVPNTGELFF. The CDR3 DNA reads as TGCGCCAGCAGCTTGGTCCCTAACACCGGGGAGCTGTTTTTT. The chain combines TRBV5-1 with TRBJ2-2; D gene ambiguous. This CDR3 is built from 14 residues. Germline V CDR1 and CDR2: SGHRS, YFSETQ. V was pared by 0 bases and J by 2 bases, with 5 bases between.

The chain is built from TRBV29-1 and TRBJ1-1; D not certain. The CDR3 loop spans 12 amino acids. Trimming removed 4 bases at V and 2 bases at J, with 8 bases between. Per the germline V gene, CDR1 is SQVTM and CDR2 is ANQGSEA. The CDR3 is CSVGHGNTEAFF. CDR3 coding DNA: TGCAGCGTTGGACACGGAAACACTGAAGCTTTCTTT.

The rearrangement links TRBV12-5 to TRBJ2-4; possible D gene TRBD2, 6 bases. The CDR3 totals 19 residues. Germline values: CDR1 LGHNT, CDR2 FRNRAP. Deletions cut 6 bases from V and 0 bases from J, with 24 bases between. CDR3 nucleotide sequence: TGTGCTAGTGGGTTGTCCCCAGGGAGGTTACGACTAGCCAAAAACATTCAGTACTTC. This sequence encodes CASGLSPGRLRLAKNIQYF. The complete variable domain, with remaining parts taken from reference TRBV12-5 and TRBJ2-4, reads DARVTQTPRHKVTEMGQEVTMRCQPILGHNTVFWYRQTMMQGLELLAYFRNRAPLDDSGMPKDRFSAEMPDATLATLKIQPSEPRDSAVYFCASGLSPGRLRLAKNIQYFGAGTRLSVL.

The chain uses TRBV7-9 and TRBJ2-1; 12 positions match TRBD2. There are 17 residues in the CDR3. J gave up 2 bases and V 2 bases, and 4 bases lay outside the gene matches. Germline V gene sequence: CDR1 SEHNR, CDR2 FQNEAQ (reference sequence). The CDR3 loop reads CASSLRTSGITYNEQFF. DNA for the CDR3: TGTGCCAGCAGCTTACGGACTAGCGGGATAACCTACAATGAGCAGTTCTTC.

The V and J genes are TRBV5-8 and TRBJ1-1; D remains unclear. Germline CDR1 and CDR2: SGHTS and YDEGEE. The V and J ends lost 0 bases and 9 bases respectively, with 6 bases between them. CDR3 length: 11 amino acids. The CDR3 reads CASSLVQQAFF. The DNA for the CDR3 is TGTGCCAGCAGCTTGGTACAGCAAGCTTTCTTT.

The genes are TRBV6-4 and TRBJ2-2, with unresolved D. Trimming removed 4 bases from V and 5 bases from J, with 11 bases in between. CDR1 is MRHNA and CDR2 is SNTAGT in the germline V gene. CDR3 length: 14 residues. CDR3 in amino acids: CASSVEGRTGELFF. The CDR3, as DNA: TGTGCCAGCAGTGTCGAAGGGCGAACCGGGGAGCTGTTTTTT.

The chain employs TRBV4-2 and TRBJ1-4; 9 bases are a match to TRBD1. The germline V gene has CDR1 LGHNA and CDR2 YNFKEQ. V lost 2 bases and J lost 7; bases outside the gene matches: 8. The CDR3 totals 16 residues. In nucleotides, the CDR3 is TGTGCCAGCAGCCAACCTACAGGGGGCTCTAGTGAAAAACTGTTTTTT. Translated, it gives CASSQPTGGSSEKLFF.

In its sample, this clone was seen once. The chain is built from TRBV25-1 and TRBJ2-1, with a tentative D call TRBD1 (5 bases). Per the germline V gene, CDR1 is MGHDK and CDR2 is SYGVNS. V lost 4 bases and J lost 8, with 15 bases in between. The CDR3 length is 14 residues. In DNA, the CDR3 is TGTGCCAGCAGTGTTCGCGTAGGGGTGGATGAGCAGTTCTTC. Protein sequence: CASSVRVGVDEQFF.

The V and J genes are TRBV15 and TRBJ1-3; TRBD1 is a possible D gene (6 bases). The ends were cut back, 0 bases at V and 2 bases at J, with 14 bases in the middle. The CDR3 is made up of 17 amino acids. The germline V gene encodes CDR1 LNHNV and CDR2 YYDKDF (reference sequence). The DNA of the CDR3 is TGTGCCACCAGCAGAGAGAGAAAGGGGGATACTGGAAACACCATATATTTT. Residues: CATSRERKGDTGNTIYF.

Only one count was recorded for this clone. The chain recombines TRBV6-5 with TRBJ2-7, with 8 bases lining up with TRBD1. The ends lost 10 bases at V and 1 base at J; junction bases unmatched: 6. Germline V gene data show CDR1 as MNHEY and CDR2 as SVGAGI. This CDR3 has 13 amino acids. The CDR3 sequence is CAIRQGRSYEQYF. The CDR3 coding sequence is TGTGCCATCCGACAGGGGCGTTCCTACGAGCAGTACTTC.

The rearrangement links TRBV6-6 to TRBJ1-2, with TRBD1 identical over 8 bases. Looked up from germline, CDR1 is MNHNY and CDR2 is SVGAGI (reference sequence). This CDR3 has 13 amino acids. J was trimmed by 2 bases and V by 7 bases; bases with no gene match: 3. The CDR3 DNA follows: TGTGCCAGCACCCGGACAGGGAACTATGGCTACACCTTC. This translates into CASTRTGNYGYTF.

The chain joins TRBV5-1 to TRBJ2-7, with 11 positions matching TRBD1. Germline V lookup: CDR1 SGHRS, CDR2 YFSETQ. V trimming: 7 bases; J trimming: 6 bases; junction bases outside the gene matches: 3. CDR3 length: 12 residues. The CDR3 sequence is CASGQGASEQYF. In DNA, the CDR3 is TGCGCCAGCGGACAGGGGGCATCCGAGCAGTACTTC.

This chain joins TRBV27 and TRBJ2-5, with TRBD2 identical over 14 bases. The J segment lost 3 bases and the V segment lost 6 bases, leaving 15 bases of the junction unmatched. The CDR3 consists of 19 residues. Germline V CDR1 and CDR2: MNHEY, SMNVEV (reference sequence). The CDR3, as DNA: TGTGCCAGCAGCCCGAGGGCTACGACTAGCGGGAGGGGGAAAGAGACCCAGTACTTC. It codes for CASSPRATTSGRGKETQYF.

The chain couples TRBV5-4 to TRBJ1-3; D is perhaps TRBD1 (6 bases). The CDR3 has 16 amino acids. Germline V lookup: CDR1 SGHNT, CDR2 YYREEE (reference sequence). Trimming left V 2 bases short and J 0 bases short, with 12 bases between. The CDR3 DNA follows: TGTGCCAGCAGCTTCCCAGGGGAAAACTCTGGAAACACCATATATTTT. This translates into CASSFPGENSGNTIYF.

The gene calls are TRBV11-1 and TRBJ2-7; a weak D match, TRBD2 (6 bases). Germline V lookup: CDR1 SGHAT, CDR2 FQDESV (reference sequence). The CDR3 is made up of 14 amino acids. V was shortened by 2 bases and J by 0 bases, with 8 bases between the two germline ends. CDR3 loop: CASSLNSGSYEQYF. In DNA, the CDR3 is TGTGCCAGCAGCTTAAATAGCGGCTCCTACGAGCAGTACTTC.

Here the CDR3 DNA reads TGTGCCAGCACCCGACAGGGAAGGGGAGCTTTCTTT. Its protein is CASTRQGRGAFF. The chain has TRBV2 and TRBJ1-1, with 7 bases aligning to TRBD1. Germline assignment: CDR1 SNHLY and CDR2 FYNNEI. CDR3 length equals 12 residues. Trimming took 7 bases from V and 10 from J; bases not matched to a gene: 9.

CDR3 residues: CASGLVLGLAGGLSTDTQYF. For the CDR3, the DNA is TGTGCTAGTGGTTTGGTACTTGGGCTAGCGGGGGGATTAAGCACAGATACGCAGTATTTT. The chain joins TRBV12-5 to TRBJ2-3, with TRBD2 matching over 11 bases. Germline V lookup: CDR1 LGHNT, CDR2 FRNRAP. The junction had 11 bases not matched to a gene; V was cut back by 0 bases and J by 0 bases. The CDR3 loop spans 20 amino acids.

This CDR3 is CASSYSTQRNYGYTF. The CDR3 coding sequence is TGTGCCAGCAGTTACTCGACACAGAGAAACTATGGCTACACCTTC. The rearrangement joins TRBV6-5 to TRBJ1-2; no clear D gene. This CDR3 contains 15 residues. The ends were cut back, 0 bases at V and 2 bases at J, with 10 bases in the middle. Germline CDR1 is MNHEY and CDR2 is SVGAGI.